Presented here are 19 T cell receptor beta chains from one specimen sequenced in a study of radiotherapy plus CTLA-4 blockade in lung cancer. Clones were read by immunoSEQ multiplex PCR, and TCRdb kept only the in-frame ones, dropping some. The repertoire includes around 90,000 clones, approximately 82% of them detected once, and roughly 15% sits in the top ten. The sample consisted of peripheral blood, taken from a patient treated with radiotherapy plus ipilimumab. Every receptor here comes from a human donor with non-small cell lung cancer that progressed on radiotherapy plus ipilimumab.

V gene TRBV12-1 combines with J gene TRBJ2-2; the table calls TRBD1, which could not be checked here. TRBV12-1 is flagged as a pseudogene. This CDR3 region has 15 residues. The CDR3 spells CASSPGPPNTGELFF. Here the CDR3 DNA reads TGTGCCAGCAGCCCAGGTCCCCCGAACACCGGGGAGCTGTTTTTT.

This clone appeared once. In nucleotides, the CDR3 is TGCGCCAGCAGCACCCCGACTAGCGGGATTTACAATGAGCAGTTCTTC. Its protein is CASSTPTSGIYNEQFF. The chain has TRBV5-1 and TRBJ2-1, with TRBD2 matching 11 bases. This CDR3 contains 16 residues. The V gene end was trimmed by 4 bases and the J gene end by 4 bases; junction bases not matched to a gene: 7. Germline V gives CDR1 SGHRS, CDR2 YFSETQ.

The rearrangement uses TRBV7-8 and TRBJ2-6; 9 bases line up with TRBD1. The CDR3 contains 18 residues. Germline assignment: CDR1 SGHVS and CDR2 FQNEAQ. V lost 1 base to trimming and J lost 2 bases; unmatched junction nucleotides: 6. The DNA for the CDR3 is TGTGCCAGCAGCTTAGGATCGGGACAGGGCGCTGGGGCCAACGTCCTGACTTTC. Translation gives CASSLGSGQGAGANVLTF.

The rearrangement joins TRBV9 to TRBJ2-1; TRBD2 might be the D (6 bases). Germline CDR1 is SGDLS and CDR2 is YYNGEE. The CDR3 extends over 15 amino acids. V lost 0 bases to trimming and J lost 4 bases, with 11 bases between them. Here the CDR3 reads CASSVGWGEYNEQFF. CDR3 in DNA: TGTGCCAGCAGCGTAGGGTGGGGGGAATACAATGAGCAGTTCTTC.

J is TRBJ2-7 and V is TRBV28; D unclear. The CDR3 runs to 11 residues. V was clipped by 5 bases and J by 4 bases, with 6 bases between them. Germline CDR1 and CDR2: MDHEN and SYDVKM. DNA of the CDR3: TGTGCCAGCAGTCCCCGGTACGAGCAGTACTTC. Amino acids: CASSPRYEQYF.

For the CDR3, the DNA is TGCGCCAGCAGCTTACAAGGATATCAGCCCCAGCATTTT. It specifies CASSLQGYQPQHF. This chain uses TRBV4-1 with TRBJ1-5; D not resolved. The CDR3 loop spans 13 amino acids. Trimming left V 5 bases short and J 5 bases short, with 10 bases between. Germline assignment: CDR1 MGHRA and CDR2 YSYEKL.

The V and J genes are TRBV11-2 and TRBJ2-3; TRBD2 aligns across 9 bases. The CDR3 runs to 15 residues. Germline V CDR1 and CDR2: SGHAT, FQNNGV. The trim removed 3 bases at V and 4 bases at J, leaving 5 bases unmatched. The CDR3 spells CASSLGLAGADTQYF. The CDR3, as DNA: TGTGCCAGCAGCTTGGGTTTAGCGGGAGCAGATACGCAGTATTTT.

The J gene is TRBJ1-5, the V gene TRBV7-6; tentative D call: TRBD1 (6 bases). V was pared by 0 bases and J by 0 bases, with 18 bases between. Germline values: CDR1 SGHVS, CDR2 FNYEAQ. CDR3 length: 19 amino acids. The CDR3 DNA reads TGTGCCAGCAGCTTAGCCCGTCGTGGTGGACAGTTTAGCAATCAGCCCCAGCATTTT. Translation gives CASSLARRGGQFSNQPQHF.

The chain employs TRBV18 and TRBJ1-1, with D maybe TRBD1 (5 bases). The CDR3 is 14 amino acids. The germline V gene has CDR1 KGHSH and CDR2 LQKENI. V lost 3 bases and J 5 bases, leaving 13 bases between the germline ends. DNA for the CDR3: TGTGCCAGCTCACCGGGACGGCAGGGAACTGAAGCTTTCTTT. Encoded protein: CASSPGRQGTEAFF.

CDR3 nucleotides: TGTGCCAGCAGCCGGGCCATTGGCTACACCTTC. Protein product: CASSRAIGYTF. The chain carries TRBV6-5 and TRBJ1-2; no clear D. Looked up from germline, CDR1 is MNHEY and CDR2 is SVGAGI. V was trimmed by 6 bases and J by 7 bases, leaving 9 bases between them. This CDR3 has 11 residues.

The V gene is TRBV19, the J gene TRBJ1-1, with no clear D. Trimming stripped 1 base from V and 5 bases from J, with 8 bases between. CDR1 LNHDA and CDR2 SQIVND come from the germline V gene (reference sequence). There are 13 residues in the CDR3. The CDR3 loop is CASSIGTMTEAFF. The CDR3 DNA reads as TGTGCCAGTAGTATAGGCACGATGACTGAAGCTTTCTTT.

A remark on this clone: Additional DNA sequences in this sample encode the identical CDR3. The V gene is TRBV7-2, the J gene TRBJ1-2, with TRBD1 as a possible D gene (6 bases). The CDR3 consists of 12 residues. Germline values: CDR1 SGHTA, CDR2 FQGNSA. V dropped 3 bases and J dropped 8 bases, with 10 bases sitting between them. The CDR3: CASSLSGGGYTF. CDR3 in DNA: TGTGCCAGCAGCTTGAGCGGGGGCGGCTACACCTTC.

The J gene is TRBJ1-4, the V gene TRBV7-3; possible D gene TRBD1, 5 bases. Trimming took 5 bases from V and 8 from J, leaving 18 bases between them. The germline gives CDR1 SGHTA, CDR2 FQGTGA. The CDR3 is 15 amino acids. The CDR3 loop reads CASSPTLGLPEKLFF. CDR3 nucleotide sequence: TGTGCCAGCAGCCCTACTTTGGGACTCCCAGAAAAACTGTTTTTT.

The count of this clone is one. The CDR3 spells CASSSQWGRAYEQYF. The CDR3 DNA is TGTGCCAGCAGTTCCCAATGGGGCAGAGCCTACGAGCAGTACTTC. The rearrangement links TRBV27 to TRBJ2-7; perhaps TRBD1 as D (5 bases). Trimming left V 4 bases short and J 2 bases short, with 15 bases between. Germline CDR1 MNHEY, CDR2 SMNVEV (reference sequence). CDR3 length: 15 residues.

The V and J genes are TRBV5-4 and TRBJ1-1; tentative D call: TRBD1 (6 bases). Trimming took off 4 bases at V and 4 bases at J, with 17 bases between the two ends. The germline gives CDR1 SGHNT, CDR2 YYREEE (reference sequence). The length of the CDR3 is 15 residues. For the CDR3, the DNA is TGTGCCAGCAGCCCGGGGGGCAGGGTGGGCACTGAAGCTTTCTTT. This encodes CASSPGGRVGTEAFF. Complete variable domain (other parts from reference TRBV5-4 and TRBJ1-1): ETGVTQSPTHLIKTRGQQVTLRCSSQSGHNTVSWYQQALGQGPQFIFQYYREEENGRGNFPPRFSGLQFPNYSSELNVNALELDDSALYLCASSPGGRVGTEAFFGQGTRLTVV.

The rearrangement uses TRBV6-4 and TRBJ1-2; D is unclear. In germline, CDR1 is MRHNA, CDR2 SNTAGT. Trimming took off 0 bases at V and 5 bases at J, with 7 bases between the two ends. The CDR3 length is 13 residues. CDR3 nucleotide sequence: TGTGCCAGCAGTGACTCGGGAGGTTATGGCTACACCTTC. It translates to CASSDSGGYGYTF.

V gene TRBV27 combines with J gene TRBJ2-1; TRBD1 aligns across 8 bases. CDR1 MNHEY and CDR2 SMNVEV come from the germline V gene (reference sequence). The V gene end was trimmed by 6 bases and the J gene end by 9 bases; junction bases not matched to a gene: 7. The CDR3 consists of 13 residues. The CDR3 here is CASRPTGVGEQFF. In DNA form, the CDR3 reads TGTGCCAGCAGACCGACAGGGGTGGGTGAGCAGTTCTTC.

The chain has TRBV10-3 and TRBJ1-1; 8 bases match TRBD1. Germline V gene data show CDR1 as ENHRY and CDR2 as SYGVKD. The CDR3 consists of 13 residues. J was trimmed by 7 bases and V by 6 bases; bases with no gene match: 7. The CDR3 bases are TGTGCCATCAGGACAGGGGATAAGGTTGAAGCTTTCTTT. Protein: CAIRTGDKVEAFF.

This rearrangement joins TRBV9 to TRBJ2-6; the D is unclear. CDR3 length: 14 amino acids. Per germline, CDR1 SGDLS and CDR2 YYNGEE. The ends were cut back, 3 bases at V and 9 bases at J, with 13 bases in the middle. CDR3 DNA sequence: TGTGCCAGCAGCGCACGTACAGCCAGCAACGTCCTGACTTTC. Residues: CASSARTASNVLTF.